The 27 T cell receptor beta chains below come from one sample, sequenced in a study of spatial heterogeneity in lung cancer. The sample's time point: sample taken at primary tumor resection. Whole RNA was taken from tumor, nontumor lung or frozen PBMC; it was then sequenced unsorted. TCRdb reprocessed the 5' RACE reads with MiXCR, giving one entry per CDR3 protein. The sample has over 90,000 distinct CDR3 sequences, roughly 8.7% seen once; the top ten hold about 7.1%. The specimen comprised PBMCs, sampled at surgery. Receptor source: a male donor with early-stage non-small cell lung cancer.

This clonotype was recorded many times. The chain links TRBV2 to TRBJ2-1; 8 bases are a match to TRBD2. With 6 bases clipped from V and 3 bases from J, the junction kept 7 bases outside the gene matches. There are 15 residues in the CDR3. The germline CDR1 and CDR2 sequences are SNHLY and FYNNEI. CDR3 DNA: TGTGCCAGCAGGGCCGGGCTAGCGGGCTACAATGAGCAGTTCTTC. Encoded protein: CASRAGLAGYNEQFF.

The rearrangement uses TRBV9 and TRBJ1-6; D gene ambiguous. Per the germline V gene, CDR1 is SGDLS and CDR2 is YYNGEE. The V gene lost 4 bases and the J gene lost 9 bases, with 14 bases spanning the gap. The CDR3 is 14 residues long. CDR3 DNA: TGTGCCAGCAGCTTCGAATGGAGGTCTTCACCCCTCCACTTT. It codes for CASSFEWRSSPLHF.

This clonotype was seen ten or more times. This sequence joins TRBV11-2 and TRBJ2-2; D remains unclear. The germline V gene encodes CDR1 SGHAT and CDR2 FQNNGV. Trimming shortened V by 1 base and J by 0 bases, and 6 bases separated the two germline ends. This CDR3 has 15 amino acids. The CDR3 bases are TGTGCCAGCAGCTTAGTAGCCGCGAACACCGGGGAGCTGTTTTTT. Protein sequence: CASSLVAANTGELFF.

This clonotype occurred a few times. At one of its ends the junction is not consistent with the germline gene, which may arise from a read error. The V gene is TRBV10-1, the J gene TRBJ1-5; D call uncertain. This CDR3 comprises 11 residues. Per the germline V gene, CDR1 is WNHNN and CDR2 is SYGVQD (reference sequence). The CDR3 loop is CARSVTQPQHF. CDR3 nucleotide sequence: TGCGCCAGAAGTGTTACCCAGCCCCAGCATTTT.

The chain combines TRBV20-1 with TRBJ1-1; D unclear. The length of the CDR3 is 14 residues. Looked up from germline, CDR1 is DFQATT and CDR2 is SNEGSKA (reference sequence). V was trimmed by 6 bases and J by 1 base, leaving 15 bases between them. CDR3 residues: CSASSRVGNTEAFF. The CDR3 DNA is TGCAGTGCCTCATCAAGGGTAGGGAACACTGAAGCTTTCTTT.

This clonotype was counted many times. The chain carries TRBV28 and TRBJ1-4; no reliable D call. The germline CDR1 and CDR2 sequences are MDHEN and SYDVKM. The CDR3 has 13 amino acids. V lost 2 bases, J lost 5 bases, and 6 bases lay in between. CDR3 nucleotides: TGTGCCAGCAGTTTAAAGAGGAATGAAAAACTGTTTTTT. Its translation: CASSLKRNEKLFF.

This sequence joins TRBV29-1 and TRBJ2-5, with D possibly TRBD2 on 6 matching bases. Germline V gene sequence: CDR1 SQVTM, CDR2 ANQGSEA. The length of the CDR3 is 13 residues. V was trimmed by 2 bases and J by 3 bases, leaving 10 bases between them. CDR3 bases: TGCAGCGTTGAACGGGACTTGAAAGAGACCCAGTACTTC. This encodes CSVERDLKETQYF.

The V call is TRBV27, the J call TRBJ1-1; no reliable D call. Germline values: CDR1 MNHEY, CDR2 SMNVEV (reference sequence). The CDR3 is 14 residues long. The V and J ends lost 5 bases and 3 bases respectively, with 13 bases between them. DNA for the CDR3: TGTGCCAGCAGTCTTCTACAGAGATACACTGAAGCTTTCTTT. It codes for CASSLLQRYTEAFF.

This clonotype has only a few counts. This chain links TRBV7-2 with TRBJ2-2, with 10 positions matching TRBD2. The germline gives CDR1 SGHTA, CDR2 FQGNSA. This CDR3 is built from 15 residues. The trim removed 3 bases at V and 4 bases at J, leaving 2 bases unmatched. This CDR3 reads CASSFKRGGTGELFF. In DNA, the CDR3 is TGTGCCAGCAGCTTTAAGCGGGGGGGCACCGGGGAGCTGTTTTTT.

This clonotype was observed at least ten times. CDR3 in DNA: TGTGCCAGCAGCGTGGTGGAGCAGTTCTTC. Translating it yields CASSVVEQFF. This chain connects TRBV2 to TRBJ2-1; D not certain. CDR1 and CDR2 from the germline V gene are SNHLY and FYNNEI. This CDR3 comprises 10 residues. V was clipped by 6 bases and J by 10 bases, with 7 bases between them.

The sample holds many counts of this clonotype. The chain combines TRBV29-1 with TRBJ2-7, with D tentatively TRBD1 or TRBD2 (5 bases each). The V gene lost 7 bases and the J gene lost 0 bases, with 19 bases spanning the gap. CDR3 size: 15 residues. The germline gives CDR1 SQVTM, CDR2 ANQGSEA. Here the CDR3 DNA reads TGCAGCGCCGAGGGAAGGGACGGGGACTCCTACGAGCAGTACTTC. Protein: CSAEGRDGDSYEQYF.

Ten or more counts support this clonotype. The chain employs TRBV4-2 and TRBJ1-1; weak D call: TRBD1 (6 bases). Deletions cut 4 bases from V and 3 bases from J, with 9 bases between. CDR1 and CDR2 (germline): LGHNA, YNFKEQ. The CDR3 has 13 amino acids. The CDR3 protein is CASSRSGDTEAFF. The CDR3 DNA sequence: TGTGCCAGCAGCCGATCAGGGGACACTGAAGCTTTCTTT.

This clonotype was observed many times. The chain couples TRBV6-2 or TRBV6-3 to TRBJ2-1, with D unresolved. Per the germline V gene, CDR1 is MNHEY and CDR2 is SVGEGT. The length of the CDR3 is 16 residues. V was trimmed by 1 base and J by 2 bases, leaving 12 bases between them. CDR3 protein: CASSYWGSGPYNEQFF. Written as DNA, the CDR3 is TGTGCCAGCAGTTACTGGGGATCCGGGCCCTACAATGAGCAGTTCTTC.

The chain joins TRBV7-6 to TRBJ2-2; TRBD2 matches 9 bases. V dropped 5 bases and J dropped 7; count of bases not matched to a gene: 11. Germline-derived CDR1 and CDR2 are SGHVS and FNYEAQ. The CDR3 spans 16 residues. The CDR3 spells CASSPLVAGVVGELFF. As DNA, the CDR3 is TGTGCCAGCAGCCCCCTGGTAGCGGGAGTAGTCGGGGAGCTGTTTTTT.

V gene TRBV20-1 combines with J gene TRBJ1-4; D gene uncertain. Germline loops: CDR1 DFQATT, CDR2 SNEGSKA (reference sequence). The CDR3 contains 13 residues. V was trimmed by 3 bases and J by 3 bases, leaving 8 bases between them. The CDR3 sequence: CSARYQSNEKLFF. The DNA of the CDR3 is TGCAGTGCTAGGTACCAGTCTAATGAAAAACTGTTTTTT.

The genes are TRBV5-1 and TRBJ2-1; 7 bases are shared with TRBD1. V trimming: 0 bases; J trimming: 15 bases; junction bases outside the gene matches: 9. This CDR3 spans 13 amino acids. Per the germline V gene, CDR1 is SGHRS and CDR2 is YFSETQ. The CDR3 spells CASSLGLQGMSFF. The DNA of the CDR3 is TGCGCCAGCAGCTTGGGCCTACAGGGGATGTCGTTCTTC.

This rearrangement joins TRBV6-6 to TRBJ2-5; 7 positions agree with TRBD2. Germline-derived CDR1 and CDR2 are MNHNY and SVGAGI (reference sequence). Trimming at V came to 7 bases and at J to 5 bases, leaving 13 bases not matched to a gene. The CDR3 contains 15 residues. CDR3 amino acids: CASTYTSSGTETQYF. The CDR3 coding sequence is TGTGCCAGCACCTACACATCCAGCGGGACGGAGACCCAGTACTTC.

The J gene is TRBJ2-7, the V gene TRBV19, with D maybe TRBD2 (5 bases). The V gene lost 3 bases and the J gene lost 7 bases, with 13 bases spanning the gap. The CDR3 totals 13 residues. Germline CDR1 reads LNHDA; CDR2 reads SQIVND (reference sequence). The CDR3 nucleotides read TGTGCCAGTAGTATTTCCCCGGGGTTAGAGCAGTACTTC. This codes for CASSISPGLEQYF.

In its sample, this clonotype was seen many times. V and J are TRBV5-1 and TRBJ1-2, with D possibly matching TRBD1 (5 bases). The CDR3 is 13 amino acids. Germline CDR1 SGHRS, CDR2 YFSETQ. V shed 2 bases and J shed 6 bases, with 11 bases lying between them. The CDR3: CASSFSMTDGYTF. CDR3 coding DNA: TGCGCCAGCAGCTTCTCAATGACAGATGGCTACACCTTC.

This clonotype came up a few times. This chain joins TRBV28 and TRBJ2-6; D remains ambiguous. V was trimmed by 6 bases and J by 4 bases, leaving 13 bases between them. This CDR3 is built from 15 residues. The germline V gene encodes CDR1 MDHEN and CDR2 SYDVKM. The CDR3 loop is CASSRTPEGANVLTF. As DNA, the CDR3 is TGTGCCAGCAGCCGTACCCCCGAGGGGGCCAACGTCCTGACTTTC.

This clonotype was seen repeatedly, ten times or more. This chain uses TRBV6-2 or TRBV6-3 with TRBJ2-7; D unclear. CDR1 and CDR2 (germline): MNHEY, SVGEGT. CDR3 length: 11 amino acids. The V and J ends lost 5 bases and 5 bases respectively, with 7 bases between them. CDR3 DNA: TGTGCCAGCAGTCCGTGGGACGAGCAGTACTTC. Translated, it gives CASSPWDEQYF.

This clonotype was recorded once. This may arise from a read error, as a much more abundant clone is one base away. J is TRBJ2-2 and V is TRBV10-3; D perhaps matches TRBD2 (6 bases). In germline, CDR1 is ENHRY, CDR2 SYGVKD. The CDR3 is 14 residues long. CDR3: CAISLYRNTGGLFF. The CDR3 nucleotides are TGTGCCATCAGTTTATATCGTAACACCGGGGGGCTGTTTTTT.

V gene TRBV7-9 combines with J gene TRBJ1-1, with 8 bases aligning to TRBD1. Germline V gene sequence: CDR1 SEHNR, CDR2 FQNEAQ (reference sequence). There are 11 residues in the CDR3. V lost 7 bases, J lost 7 bases, and 2 bases stayed unmatched. The CDR3 DNA reads as TGTGCCAGCACCACAGGGGGTGAAGCTTTCTTT. This encodes CASTTGGEAFF. Drawing the rest from reference TRBV7-9 and TRBJ1-1, the complete variable domain is DTGVSQNPRHKITKRGQNVTFRCDPISEHNRLYWYRQTLGQGPEFLTYFQNEAQLEKSRLLSDRFSAERPKGSFSTLEIQRTEQGDSAMYLCASTTGGEAFFGQGTRLTVV.

This clonotype appeared many times. This chain uses TRBV2 with TRBJ1-1; 8 nucleotides match TRBD1. Germline V CDR1 and CDR2: SNHLY, FYNNEI. The V gene end was trimmed by 6 bases and the J gene end by 3 bases; junction bases not matched to a gene: 9. The CDR3 is 15 amino acids. The CDR3 bases are TGTGCCAGCAGGGGAACCGGGACAGGCTACACTGAAGCTTTCTTT. This gives the protein CASRGTGTGYTEAFF.

This chain connects TRBV20-1 to TRBJ1-1; D is unclear. Germline values: CDR1 DFQATT, CDR2 SNEGSKA (reference sequence). Trimming removed 0 bases at V and 2 bases at J, with 10 bases between. This CDR3 has 14 amino acids. In nucleotides, the CDR3 is TGCAGTGCTAGAGACTCGGGGAGTAACACTGAAGCTTTCTTT. Translation gives CSARDSGSNTEAFF.

This clonotype has ten or more counts. This chain joins TRBV29-1 and TRBJ2-1; 9 positions match TRBD1. CDR3 length: 12 residues. The V and J ends lost 3 bases and 15 bases, in that order; junction bases with no gene match: 9. Germline CDR1 and CDR2: SQVTM and ANQGSEA. The CDR3 DNA follows: TGCAGCGTTGAGGGACGGGACAGGGCTATGTTCTTC. Amino acid sequence: CSVEGRDRAMFF.

This clonotype was observed a handful of times. The rearrangement joins TRBV24-1 to TRBJ2-1, with 12 nucleotides matching TRBD2. CDR1 and CDR2 from the germline V gene are KGHDR and SFDVKD. The CDR3 spans 16 residues. V lost 4 bases and J lost 9; bases outside the gene matches: 9. The CDR3 region has the DNA TGTGCCACCAGTGAGCAAACTAGCGGGAGGCCCCCTGAGCAGTTCTTC. It specifies CATSEQTSGRPPEQFF.